One sample yielded the 25 T cell receptor beta chains listed below, sequenced in a study of cytomegalovirus exposure and HLA in healthy donors. Researchers ran the PCR with 60 Vbeta and 13 Jbeta primers. Profiling relied on immunoSEQ multiplex PCR, and the TCRdb table lists in-frame clones only, not all of them. The table includes approximately 190,000 clones, about 90% detected once. Material for sequencing was PBMCs. The source of these receptors is a man aged 30 to 45 in good health and CMV-seronegative.

V gene TRBV2 combines with J gene TRBJ1-2; 9 nucleotides agree with TRBD1. The CDR3 loop spans 14 amino acids. CDR1 SNHLY and CDR2 FYNNEI come from the germline V gene. J gave up 5 bases and V 6 bases, and 7 bases lay outside the gene matches. CDR3 coding DNA: TGTGCCAGCAGCCTTAGGGGACAGGGTTATGGCTACACCTTC. Amino acids: CASSLRGQGYGYTF.

The table lists this clone with a few counts. This rearrangement joins TRBV5-6 to TRBJ2-5, with a tentative D call TRBD2 (6 bases). Per germline, CDR1 SGHDT and CDR2 YYEEEE. The CDR3 consists of 13 residues. V dropped 3 bases and J dropped 7 bases, with 13 bases sitting between them. This chain's CDR3 is CASSSVEGGTQYF. CDR3 bases: TGTGCCAGCAGCTCAGTGGAGGGAGGGACCCAGTACTTC.

With regard to this clone: The sample carries other DNA sequences with the same CDR3. V gene TRBV11-2 combines with J gene TRBJ1-5, with D hard to call. Germline values: CDR1 SGHAT, CDR2 FQNNGV. This CDR3 has 14 amino acids. V lost 1 base, J lost 4 bases, and 8 bases lay in between. The DNA of the CDR3 is TGTGCCAGCAGCTTAGCAGGAGGGAATCAGCCCCAGCATTTT. Protein product: CASSLAGGNQPQHF.

The rearrangement joins TRBV12-2 to TRBJ1-6; the DNA was not used to check the table's D call, TRBD1. TRBV12-2 is a pseudogene segment. CDR3 length: 17 residues. CDR3 coding DNA: TGTGCAAGTCGCTTTTTCGGCCGGACAGGGGATAATTCACCCCTCCACTTT. Its translation is CASRFFGRTGDNSPLHF.

The chain combines TRBV27 with TRBJ2-7; TRBD2 matches at 7 bases. Germline trimming cut 6 bases from V and 9 bases from J; bases unmatched to any gene: 11. Germline values: CDR1 MNHEY, CDR2 SMNVEV (reference sequence). The CDR3 has 13 residues. CDR3 sequence: CASSLYQSGAQYF. In DNA form, the CDR3 reads TGTGCCAGCAGCCTATATCAGAGCGGGGCGCAGTACTTC.

The V and J genes are TRBV6-5 and TRBJ2-7; TRBD1 matches 7 bases. The trim removed 6 bases at V and 0 bases at J, leaving 8 bases unmatched. The CDR3 contains 15 residues. The germline CDR1 and CDR2 sequences are MNHEY and SVGAGI. Here the CDR3 reads CASSLGQPSSYEQYF. The CDR3, as DNA: TGTGCCAGCAGCTTGGGACAGCCGAGCTCCTACGAGCAGTACTTC.

The chain links TRBV5-4 to TRBJ2-7, with D perhaps matching TRBD2 (6 bases). Per germline, CDR1 SGHNT and CDR2 YYREEE (reference sequence). The CDR3 extends over 15 amino acids. V lost 4 bases and J 1 base, leaving 15 bases between the germline ends. The CDR3 DNA follows: TGTGCCAGCAGCACCCCCGGAGGGACTTCCTACGAGCAGTACTTC. It yields the protein CASSTPGGTSYEQYF.

The chain recombines TRBV5-1 with TRBJ2-1; TRBD2 aligns across 15 bases. The CDR3 runs 18 residues. Germline CDR1 reads SGHRS; CDR2 reads YFSETQ. The ends lost 4 bases at V and 2 bases at J; junction bases unmatched: 7. The CDR3 spells CASSLRTSGGGPYNEQFF. Written as DNA, the CDR3 is TGCGCCAGCAGCCTGCGGACTAGCGGGGGGGGACCCTACAATGAGCAGTTCTTC.

This clone was observed a few times. This chain links TRBV5-1 with TRBJ1-2, with D tentatively TRBD1 (6 bases). CDR1 is SGHRS and CDR2 is YFSETQ in the germline V gene. Trimming pared 4 bases from V and 5 bases from J, leaving 18 bases between. CDR3 size: 15 residues. CDR3 in DNA: TGCGCCAGCAGCCTTGGAGGAACAGGGAGATATGGCTACACCTTC. Translation gives CASSLGGTGRYGYTF.

The chain links TRBV5-1 to TRBJ2-7, with TRBD2 matching over 8 bases. Germline V gene data show CDR1 as SGHRS and CDR2 as YFSETQ. The CDR3 loop spans 16 amino acids. After removal of 4 bases from V and 4 bases from J, the junction contained 13 bases not matched to a gene. The CDR3 loop reads CASSPIAGQPSYEQYF. In nucleotides, the CDR3 is TGCGCCAGCAGCCCAATAGCGGGGCAGCCTAGTTACGAGCAGTACTTC.

The chain recombines TRBV2 with TRBJ2-7, with 9 positions matching TRBD1. V shed 6 bases, J shed 4 bases, and the junction held 7 bases outside the gene matches. CDR3 length equals 14 residues. CDR1 is SNHLY and CDR2 is FYNNEI in the germline V gene. In nucleotides, the CDR3 is TGTGCCAGCAGGGGTACAGGGGGCAGGTACGAGCAGTACTTC. Translation gives CASRGTGGRYEQYF.

The V gene is TRBV28, the J gene TRBJ2-7, with 7 bases fitting TRBD2. This CDR3 is 18 amino acids long. Germline values: CDR1 MDHEN, CDR2 SYDVKM. V was pared by 3 bases and J by 0 bases, with 14 bases of the junction left unmatched. In DNA form, the CDR3 reads TGTGCCAGCAGTTTTGCCGACCGGGAGGCAGGCCCCTCCTACGAGCAGTACTTC. It is translated as CASSFADREAGPSYEQYF. The variable domain in full, completed from reference TRBV28 and TRBJ2-7, reads DVKVTQSSRYLVKRTGEKVFLECVQDMDHENMFWYRQDPGLGLRLIYFSYDVKMKEKGDIPEGYSVSREKKERFSLILESASTNQTSMYLCASSFADREAGPSYEQYFGPGTRLTVT.

The genes are TRBV4-1 and TRBJ1-3; 7 bases match TRBD1. Germline loops: CDR1 MGHRA, CDR2 YSYEKL. This CDR3 is 15 amino acids long. Losses at the gene ends were 4 bases for V and 4 bases for J; bases not matched to a gene: 7. This CDR3 is CASSRVTGTGNTIYF. For the CDR3, the DNA is TGCGCCAGCAGCCGAGTGACAGGGACGGGAAACACCATATATTTT.

The chain couples TRBV25-1 to TRBJ1-2; 7 positions match TRBD1. After removal of 3 bases from V and 5 bases from J, the junction contained 3 bases not matched to a gene. The germline CDR1 and CDR2 sequences are MGHDK and SYGVNS. There are 13 residues in the CDR3. DNA for the CDR3: TGTGCCAGCAGTGAGACAGGGTCTTATGGCTACACCTTC. It translates to CASSETGSYGYTF.

CDR3 sequence (DNA): TGCGCCAGCAGGGATCTTGCGGGGGCCCCAGATACGCAGTATTTT. Translating gives CASRDLAGAPDTQYF. The V and J genes are TRBV4-1 and TRBJ2-3, with TRBD2 as a possible D gene (7 bases). V was pared by 6 bases and J by 4 bases, with 17 bases between. Germline V lookup: CDR1 MGHRA, CDR2 YSYEKL. The CDR3 length is 15 residues.

The chain joins TRBV18 to TRBJ2-1; 7 bases fit TRBD1. This CDR3 contains 14 residues. Germline V gene data show CDR1 as KGHSH and CDR2 as LQKENI. V shed 3 bases and J 10 bases; nucleotides not matched to a gene: 9. The DNA of the CDR3 is TGTGCCAGCTCACCCGGGACAGCAGTTTGGGAGCAGTTCTTC. Amino acids: CASSPGTAVWEQFF.

On this clone: The sample holds other DNA sequences that translate to the same CDR3. This chain connects TRBV4-1 to TRBJ2-1, with 9 positions matching TRBD2. V shed 2 bases and J 6 bases; nucleotides not matched to a gene: 5. This CDR3 contains 15 residues. Germline CDR1 and CDR2: MGHRA and YSYEKL. The CDR3 protein is CASSQLAGVGNEQFF. In nucleotides, the CDR3 is TGCGCCAGCAGCCAATTAGCGGGAGTGGGCAATGAGCAGTTCTTC.

The chain's CDR3 is CASSSRLSGETQYF. The CDR3 nucleotides are TGCGCCAGCAGCTCAAGACTATCAGGAGAGACCCAGTACTTC. V is TRBV5-1 and J is TRBJ2-5; maybe TRBD2 (5 bases). The CDR3 runs 14 residues. Germline V gene data show CDR1 as SGHRS and CDR2 as YFSETQ. The V gene lost 3 bases and the J gene lost 4 bases, with 13 bases spanning the gap.

The CDR3 region has the DNA TGTGCCAGCAGCAGCGGACTAGTAGAGACCCAGTACTTC. Protein product: CASSSGLVETQYF. The chain carries TRBV5-6 and TRBJ2-5; 7 bases are shared with TRBD2. V was clipped by 4 bases and J by 4 bases; unmatched bases: 4. The germline V gene has CDR1 SGHDT and CDR2 YYEEEE. CDR3 length: 13 amino acids. The full variable domain, with the rest looked up from reference TRBV5-6 and TRBJ2-5, is DAGVTQSPTHLIKTRGQQVTLRCSPKSGHDTVSWYQQALGQGPQFIFQYYEEEERQRGNFPDRFSGHQFPNYSSELNVNALLLGDSALYLCASSSGLVETQYFGPGTRLLVL.

The chain uses TRBV29-1 and TRBJ1-1, with D possibly matching TRBD1 (5 bases). Germline assignment: CDR1 SQVTM and CDR2 ANQGSEA. V dropped 5 bases and J dropped 4 bases, with 11 bases sitting between them. The CDR3 is made up of 12 amino acids. This CDR3 is CSVSGFATEAFF. CDR3 coding DNA: TGCAGCGTTTCAGGGTTCGCCACTGAAGCTTTCTTT.

The chain recombines TRBV18 with TRBJ1-1; D is perhaps TRBD1 (6 bases). Germline lookup yields CDR1 KGHSH and CDR2 LQKENI. The CDR3 is 14 residues long. The V end was cut by 1 base, the J end by 1 base, with 7 bases between. CDR3 protein: CASSPRGGNTEAFF. CDR3 DNA sequence: TGTGCCAGCTCACCACGAGGGGGGAACACTGAAGCTTTCTTT.

This clone has just one count. The gene calls are TRBV12-5 and TRBJ1-3, with D unclear. The CDR3 runs 18 residues. V lost 1 base and J 0 bases, leaving 16 bases between the germline ends. Germline-derived CDR1 and CDR2 are LGHNT and FRNRAP. CDR3 residues: CASGLGPPLGVSGNTIYF. For the CDR3, the DNA is TGTGCTAGTGGTTTGGGACCCCCTCTTGGAGTCTCTGGAAACACCATATATTTT.

This chain connects TRBV19 to TRBJ1-3; no clear D. V shed 10 bases and J shed 2 bases, with 9 bases lying between them. The germline CDR1 and CDR2 sequences are LNHDA and SQIVND (reference sequence). CDR3 length: 12 amino acids. The CDR3, as DNA: TGTGCCACTACCACCCCTGGAAACACCATATATTTT. This encodes CATTTPGNTIYF.

This chain uses TRBV10-3 with TRBJ1-5; 7 bases align to TRBD1. The CDR3 covers 17 residues. The germline CDR1 and CDR2 sequences are ENHRY and SYGVKD. V lost 5 bases and J lost 5; bases outside the gene matches: 15. CDR3 bases: TGTGCCATCAGTCGCGGGGGGGCAGGGGGGGTCGATCAGCCCCAGCATTTT. This translates into CAISRGGAGGVDQPQHF.

The rearrangement joins TRBV19 to TRBJ1-2; D call uncertain. Germline V gives CDR1 LNHDA, CDR2 SQIVND (reference sequence). The CDR3 runs to 13 residues. V gave up 7 bases and J gave up 0 bases, with 9 bases separating them. The CDR3 DNA sequence: TGTGCCAGTATCCCTGGGCCTAACTATGGCTACACCTTC. Amino acids: CASIPGPNYGYTF. Full variable domain (missing parts from reference TRBV19 and TRBJ1-2): DGGITQSPKYLFRKEGQNVTLSCEQNLNHDAMYWYRQDPGQGLRLIYYSQIVNDFQKGDIAEGYSVSREKKESFPLTVTSAQKNPTAFYLCASIPGPNYGYTFGSGTRLTVV.